The present entry profiles one T cell receptor beta chain with its context. TCRdb's table, derived via immunoSEQ multiplex PCR, lists solely in-frame clones and lacks some. This table has tens of thousands of clones, 93% appearing once. The data were taken from a study of technical replicates of blood from a handful of donors. The CDR3 runs 15 residues. CDR1 and CDR2 from the germline V gene are SGHTS and YDEGEE. V lost 4 bases, J lost 4 bases, and 17 bases lay in between. Sequenced input: T cells isolated from PBMCs. The chain employs TRBV5-8 and TRBJ1-1; D remains unclear. This clonotype was sampled from a human donor in good health. Here the CDR3 reads CASSPDWSPSTEAFF. CDR3 DNA sequence: TGTGCCAGCAGCCCGGATTGGAGCCCATCCACTGAAGCTTTCTTT.